This T cell receptor beta chain is from a study of graft-versus-host responses after intestinal transplantation. Produced via immunoSEQ multiplex PCR; TCRdb's table is partial and in-frame only. The sample shows around 110,000 clones, 90% of them seen only once. A remark on this clone: Antigen specificity is unknown. The junction does not match germline at one end; this may be a read error. The same CDR3 arises from other DNA sequences in this sample as well.

The source is a human donor who received an intestinal transplant. The material was unstimulated CD4+ T cells sorted from spleen or lymph node cells, obtained before intestinal transplant.

The CDR3 bases are TGCGCCAGCAGAGGGACAGGGCCTTGGGAGCAGTACTTC. This sequence encodes CASRGTGPWEQYF. The rearrangement links TRBV28 to TRBJ2-7; 9 positions agree with TRBD1. The CDR3 loop spans 13 amino acids. The germline V gene has CDR1 MDHEN and CDR2 SYDVKM.